This T cell receptor (beta chain) was retrieved from a study of blood T cells in healthy people across ages. Study-level findings and limits: Whereas aged donors had fewer naive CD4+ cells, long-lived donors had more of them and higher diversity. A roughly linear age-dependent decrease characterized TCR beta diversity per million T cells.

A second about 7 to 11 cycle PCR used barcoded and J-beta primers. Every individual sample yielded 2.5 million or more paired-end reads (each containing CDR3). TCRdb fed the 5' RACE reads into MiXCR, producing one record per CDR3 protein. This sample yields hundreds of thousands of distinct CDR3 sequences, of which 58% are seen a single time; about 20% belongs to the top ten. This clonotype was recorded a few times. Its antigen is as yet unknown. This clonotype was obtained from a man under 40 in good health. The sample taken for sequencing was blood.

CDR3 coding DNA: TGTGCCAGCCGCTCGATAATCACAGATACGCAGTATTTT. This translates into CASRSIITDTQYF. The rearrangement links TRBV3-1 to TRBJ2-3; D is undetermined. Trimming shortened V by 8 bases and J by 2 bases, and 11 bases separated the two germline ends. CDR3 length: 13 residues. Germline V lookup: CDR1 LGHDT, CDR2 YNNKEL (reference sequence).